Presented here are 5 T cell receptor beta chains from one specimen sequenced in a study of vaccination effects on CD4 cells after COVID-19. Only in-frame clones appear in the TCRdb table, and some are missing; sequencing was by immunoSEQ multiplex PCR. The sample has some 77,000 clones; approximately 70% are singletons. Using viral peptide pools, the ViraFEST assay grew out antigen-specific CD4+ T cells prior to sequencing. Investigators separated out CD4+ T cells once around nine days of culture had passed. Recipients of the vaccine had no prior SARS-CoV-2 infection and negative nucleocapsid antibodies. These receptors have no known antigen. Sequenced here: CD4+ T cells from PBMCs cultured with HCoV-OC43 spike peptides, sampled before COVID-19 vaccination. Noted subset: HCoV-OC43 spike overlapping peptide pool stimulation. The receptors were sampled from a human donor who received a COVID-19 vaccine.

The chain recombines TRBV18 with TRBJ2-1; 7 positions match TRBD1. Trimming removed 1 base from V and 4 bases from J; junction bases left unmatched: 7. The length of the CDR3 is 16 residues. Germline V gives CDR1 KGHSH, CDR2 LQKENI. Written as DNA, the CDR3 is TGTGCCAGCTCACCACAGCTAGGGGGCGCGTACAATGAGCAGTTCTTC. Translated, it gives CASSPQLGGAYNEQFF.

Here the CDR3 reads CASSSRRQGTNTGELFF. DNA for the CDR3: TGTGCCAGCAGTTCGCGCCGACAGGGGACGAACACCGGGGAGCTGTTTTTT. This sequence joins TRBV6-2 or TRBV6-3 and TRBJ2-2; 8 bases fit TRBD1. J gave up 0 bases and V 4 bases, and 7 bases lay outside the gene matches. This CDR3 spans 17 amino acids. Germline V CDR1 and CDR2: MNHEY, SVGEGT.

This sequence joins TRBV5-1 and TRBJ1-1; no firm D call. V lost 2 bases and J lost 4, with 12 bases in between. Germline lookup yields CDR1 SGHRS and CDR2 YFSETQ. The CDR3 runs to 14 residues. DNA of the CDR3: TGCGCCAGCAGCTTCACCGACCTAGGCACTGAAGCTTTCTTT. Protein: CASSFTDLGTEAFF.

The chain recombines TRBV5-1 with TRBJ1-4; D remains ambiguous. With 0 bases removed from V and 4 bases from J, the gap between germline ends came to 10 bases. Germline values: CDR1 SGHRS, CDR2 YFSETQ. The CDR3 has 15 residues. The CDR3 DNA reads TGCGCCAGCAGCTTGGTGCCAGAGTATAATGAAAAACTGTTTTTT. Translation gives CASSLVPEYNEKLFF. Supplemented by reference TRBV5-1 and TRBJ1-4, the full variable domain reads KAGVTQTPRYLIKTRGQQVTLSCSPISGHRSVSWYQQTPGQGLQFLFEYFSETQRNKGNFPGRFSGRQFSNSRSEMNVSTLELGDSALYLCASSLVPEYNEKLFFGSGTQLSVL.

This clone was observed once. The genes are TRBV9 and TRBJ2-2; a weak D match, TRBD2 (6 bases). Trimming took off 1 base at V and 3 bases at J, with 16 bases between the two ends. Looked up from germline, CDR1 is SGDLS and CDR2 is YYNGEE. The CDR3 has 17 amino acids. The CDR3 sequence: CASSVLREATYTGELFF. The DNA for the CDR3 is TGTGCCAGCAGCGTACTAAGGGAGGCCACTTACACCGGGGAGCTGTTTTTT.